This TCR beta chain was profiled in a study of blood T cells in healthy people across ages. For the second PCR, which ran for about 7 to 11 cycles, a sample-barcoded 5' primer and a J-beta primer mix were used. TCRdb redid the calling of the 5' RACE reads with MiXCR, one entry per CDR3 protein. The sample consists of some 890,000 distinct CDR3 sequences, almost 30% of them appearing once. The CDR3 extends over 15 amino acids. J lost 1 base, V lost 0 bases, and 1 base had no gene match. Germline CDR1 MNHNY, CDR2 SVGAGI (reference sequence). Another study also made use of these data, one on T cells of mothers and their children.

The clonotype was recovered from a woman aged 40 to 50 in good health. V usage is TRBV6-6 and J usage is TRBJ2-7, with TRBD2 matching over 9 bases. The sequenced sample was blood. CDR3: CASSYSAGGSYEQYF. In DNA form, the CDR3 reads TGTGCCAGCAGTTACTCGGCGGGGGGGTCCTACGAGCAGTACTTC.